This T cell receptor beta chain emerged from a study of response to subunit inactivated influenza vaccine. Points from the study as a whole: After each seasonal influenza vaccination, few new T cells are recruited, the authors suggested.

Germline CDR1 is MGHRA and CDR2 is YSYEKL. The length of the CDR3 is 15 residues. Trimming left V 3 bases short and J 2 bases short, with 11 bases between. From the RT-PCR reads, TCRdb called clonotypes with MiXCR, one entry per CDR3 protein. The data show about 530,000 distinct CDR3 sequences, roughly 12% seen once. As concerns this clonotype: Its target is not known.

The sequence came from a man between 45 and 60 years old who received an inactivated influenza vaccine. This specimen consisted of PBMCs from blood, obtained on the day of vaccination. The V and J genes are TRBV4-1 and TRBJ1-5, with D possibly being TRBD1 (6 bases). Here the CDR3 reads CASSQGGARNQPQHF. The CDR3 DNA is TGCGCCAGCAGCCAGGGGGGGGCACGCAATCAGCCCCAGCATTTT.